A selection of T cell receptor beta chains follows, all from one sample in a study of T cell responses to AZD1222 COVID-19 vaccine. The method was immunoSEQ multiplex PCR; TCRdb's version includes in-frame clones alone and lacks a portion of them. The sample lists fewer than 95,000 clones, about nine tenths occurring once. The sequencing used peripheral blood, collected 28 days after the second AZD1222 dose. These receptors were collected from an adult who received the AZD1222 COVID-19 vaccine. Each CDR3 is given with its conserved first and last residue. D genes are given only for firm matches. Clone size is given for some rows only: seen once, a few or many times, or a class if the clone is expanded.

j_call	clone_size	d_call	v_call	cdr3_aa	cdr3_nt
TRBJ1-1	.	TRBD1	TRBV6-2/TRBV6-3	CASSYEGATEAFF	TGTGCCAGCAGTTACGAGGGGGCTACTGAAGCTTTCTTT
TRBJ2-7	.	.	TRBV29-1	CSVEDAGTDTYEQYF	TGCAGCGTTGAAGATGCCGGGACGGATACCTACGAGCAGTACTTC
TRBJ1-5	.	.	TRBV4-1	CASSQGGTAGYSNQPQHF	TGCGCCAGCAGCCAAGGTGGTACGGCAGGGTATAGCAATCAGCCCCAGCATTTT
TRBJ1-5	.	TRBD1	TRBV5-8	CASSLRDRVGQPQHF	TGTGCCAGCAGCCTCCGGGACAGGGTTGGTCAGCCCCAGCATTTT
TRBJ1-2	.	.	TRBV19	CASLGGRWGYTF	TGTGCCAGTTTAGGAGGCAGGTGGGGCTACACCTTC
TRBJ1-6	once	.	TRBV10-2	CASRMTGFNNSPLHF	TGCGCCAGCCGTATGACAGGTTTTAATAATTCACCCCTCCACTTT
TRBJ1-5	once	.	TRBV15	CATSRGGQPQHF	TGTGCCACCAGCAGGGGGGGTCAGCCCCAGCATTTT
TRBJ1-4	.	.	TRBV28	CASSREKLFF	TGTGCCAGCAGCCGTGAAAAACTGTTTTTT
TRBJ1-2	.	.	TRBV27	CASSLRTPRSGYTF	TGTGCCAGCAGTTTAAGGACGCCGAGGTCTGGCTACACCTTC
TRBJ1-2	.	.	TRBV12-3/TRBV12-4	CASRTGLGGYTF	TGTGCCAGCAGAACAGGGTTGGGTGGCTACACCTTC
TRBJ2-7	.	.	TRBV28	CASSFAQGSTYEQYF	TGTGCCAGCAGTTTCGCACAGGGTTCCACCTACGAGCAGTACTTC
TRBJ1-2	.	.	TRBV5-6	CASSTGTGGPYTF	TGTGCCAGCAGCACAGGGACGGGGGGTCCCTACACCTTC
TRBJ2-3	.	TRBD2	TRBV24-1	CATSGRTSGGPDTQYF	TGTGCCACCAGTGGCCGGACTAGCGGGGGCCCAGATACGCAGTATTTT
TRBJ2-1	.	.	TRBV5-4	CASSFFRNEQFF	TGTGCCAGCAGCTTTTTCCGGAATGAGCAGTTCTTC
TRBJ1-1	once	.	TRBV11-2	CASSLDWTVRMNTEAFF	TGTGCCAGCAGCTTAGATTGGACAGTTAGGATGAACACTGAAGCTTTCTTT
TRBJ1-1	.	.	TRBV2	CASSGGVNTEAFF	TGTGCCAGCAGTGGGGGAGTGAACACTGAAGCTTTCTTT
TRBJ1-1	.	.	TRBV7-2	CASSLDAMTTEAFF	TGTGCCAGCAGCTTAGATGCGATGACCACTGAAGCTTTCTTT
TRBJ1-5	.	.	TRBV6-2/TRBV6-3	CASSYAYVAQPQHF	TGTGCCAGCAGTTACGCGTATGTGGCTCAGCCCCAGCATTTT
TRBJ1-2	.	.	TRBV19	CASSPEVLNYGYTF	TGTGCCAGTAGCCCTGAGGTCCTTAACTATGGCTACACCTTC
TRBJ1-2	.	.	TRBV20-1	CSASLGINYGYTF	TGCAGTGCTAGTCTCGGGATTAACTATGGCTACACCTTC
TRBJ2-1	few	.	TRBV7-9	CASSKGGRGRDYNEQFF	TGTGCCAGCAGCAAGGGAGGCAGGGGTCGAGATTACAATGAGCAGTTCTTC
TRBJ2-7	.	.	TRBV27	CASSFQASYEQYF	TGTGCCAGCAGTTTCCAGGCCTCCTACGAGCAGTACTTC
TRBJ1-1	.	.	TRBV15	CATSRRQLINTEAFF	TGTGCCACCAGCAGAAGACAGCTTATTAACACTGAAGCTTTCTTT
TRBJ1-4	.	.	TRBV2	CASKHNGEKLFF	TGTGCCAGCAAACACAACGGCGAAAAACTGTTTTTT
TRBJ1-2	.	.	TRBV5-5	CASSRDGEYLIGYTF	TGTGCCAGCAGCCGGGACGGAGAGTACTTAATAGGCTACACCTTC
TRBJ1-1	.	.	TRBV2	CASRTEKNTEAFF	TGTGCCAGCAGGACAGAAAAGAACACTGAAGCTTTCTTT
TRBJ2-7	.	.	TRBV12-3/TRBV12-4	CASSLLTVYEQYF	TGTGCCAGCAGTTTACTGACAGTGTACGAGCAGTACTTC
TRBJ1-2	few	.	TRBV7-2	CASQTSPGNYGYTF	TGTGCCAGCCAAACCTCCCCGGGGAACTATGGCTACACCTTC
TRBJ1-6	.	TRBD1	TRBV28	CASSLDRVRDTLHF	TGTGCCAGCAGTCTAGACAGGGTTCGTGACACCCTCCACTTT
TRBJ1-2	.	.	TRBV10-1	CASSDPYGYTF	TGCGCCAGCAGTGACCCCTATGGCTACACCTTC
TRBJ2-3	.	.	TRBV11-2	CASSLRWGTSTDTQYF	TGTGCCAGCAGCTTAAGATGGGGGACTAGCACAGATACGCAGTATTTT
TRBJ2-7	once	.	TRBV5-1	CASSTSSYEQYF	TGCGCCAGCAGCACGAGCTCCTACGAGCAGTACTTC
TRBJ1-2	.	.	TRBV7-9	CASSFRYYGYTF	TGTGCCAGCAGCTTTCGATACTATGGCTACACCTTC
TRBJ2-1	.	.	TRBV5-1	CASEGGMYNEQFF	TGCGCCAGCGAAGGAGGGATGTACAATGAGCAGTTCTTC
TRBJ1-6	.	.	TRBV10-1	CATRHSGYNSPLHF	TGCGCCACCAGACACTCAGGTTATAATTCACCCCTCCACTTT
TRBJ2-4	.	.	TRBV28	CASSPPWGAKNIQYF	TGTGCCAGCAGCCCCCCATGGGGTGCCAAAAACATTCAGTACTTC
TRBJ1-2	.	.	TRBV10-2	CASSEADGYGYTF	TGCGCCAGCAGTGAGGCAGACGGCTATGGCTACACCTTC
TRBJ2-6	.	.	TRBV6-5	CASTLGDSGANVLTF	TGTGCCAGCACCCTGGGGGACTCTGGGGCCAACGTCCTGACTTTC
TRBJ2-7	.	.	TRBV6-5	CASSRQASYEQYF	TGTGCCAGCAGCCGACAGGCCTCATACGAGCAGTACTTC
TRBJ1-2	.	.	TRBV5-8	CASSLVQGSGYTF	TGTGCCAGCAGCTTGGTACAGGGATCTGGCTACACCTTC
TRBJ2-3	.	.	TRBV18	CASSPDTDTQYF	TGTGCCAGCTCACCCGACACAGATACGCAGTATTTT
TRBJ1-5	.	.	TRBV2	CASNREAGPQHF	TGTGCCAGCAACAGGGAAGCGGGGCCCCAGCATTTT
TRBJ2-1	.	.	TRBV5-5	CASSREIMRNYNEQFF	TGTGCCAGCAGTAGGGAAATAATGAGGAACTACAATGAGCAGTTCTTC
TRBJ1-2	.	TRBD1	TRBV3-1/TRBV3-2	CASSPGQNYGYTF	TGTGCCAGCAGCCCGGGACAGAACTATGGCTACACCTTC
TRBJ2-1	.	TRBD1	TRBV6-5	CASSYPLDRVDEQFF	TGTGCCAGCAGTTACCCCTTGGACAGGGTCGATGAGCAGTTCTTC
TRBJ2-3	.	.	TRBV2	CASSRTTDTQYF	TGTGCCAGCAGTCGGACCACAGATACGCAGTATTTT
TRBJ1-1	.	.	TRBV29-1	CSVGRKVGSEAFF	TGCAGCGTTGGCCGAAAAGTGGGGTCTGAAGCTTTCTTT
TRBJ1-4	.	.	TRBV7-9	CASSPRLGGNEKLFF	TGTGCCAGCAGCCCCCGTCTGGGGGGTAATGAAAAACTGTTTTTT
TRBJ1-3	once	.	TRBV9	CASGSGGNTIYF	TGTGCCAGCGGGTCAGGGGGAAACACCATATATTTT
TRBJ1-5	.	.	TRBV30	CAWSVPPRDLPQHF	TGTGCCTGGAGTGTCCCACCGAGGGACCTGCCCCAGCATTTT
TRBJ1-4	.	.	TRBV7-9	CASSLGVSDSNEKLFF	TGTGCCAGCAGCTTAGGAGTTTCGGATTCGAATGAAAAACTGTTTTTT
TRBJ1-1	.	.	TRBV25-1	CASSEPGARGNTEAFF	TGTGCCAGCAGTGAACCGGGGGCCCGGGGCAACACTGAAGCTTTCTTT
TRBJ2-3	once	TRBD2	TRBV24-1	CATSDLTTAGGRTDTQYF	TGTGCCACCAGTGATTTAACCACCGCGGGGGGGCGGACAGATACGCAGTATTTT
TRBJ1-3	.	.	TRBV2	CASSDLETDSGNTIYF	TGTGCCAGCAGTGATTTGGAGACAGATTCTGGAAACACCATATATTTT
TRBJ2-1	.	.	TRBV7-3	CASSPSSFNEQFF	TGTGCCAGCAGCCCTTCAAGTTTTAATGAGCAGTTCTTC
TRBJ2-1	few	.	TRBV7-3	CASSFRSRGEQFF	TGTGCCAGCAGCTTCAGGAGCCGGGGGGAGCAGTTCTTC
TRBJ1-1	.	TRBD1	TRBV14	CASSPRTGESGNTEAFF	TGTGCCAGCAGCCCCCGGACAGGGGAGAGTGGGAACACTGAAGCTTTCTTT
TRBJ2-3	.	.	TRBV9	CASSVDSRTSTDTQYF	TGTGCCAGCAGCGTAGATTCGCGGACTAGCACAGATACGCAGTATTTT
TRBJ1-2	.	TRBD1	TRBV19	CASSMTGKYYGYTF	TGTGCCAGTAGTATGACAGGGAAGTACTATGGCTACACCTTC